Following are 23 T cell receptor beta chains from one sample sequenced in a study of cytomegalovirus exposure and HLA in healthy donors. PCR primers comprised 60 Vbeta and 13 Jbeta primers. Generated by immunoSEQ multiplex PCR, the TCRdb table keeps only in-frame clones and is missing some. The table includes roughly 150,000 clones, approximately 78% detected once. The specimen was PBMCs. The receptors shown here come from a male donor in good health and CMV-seronegative.

The chain is built from TRBV19 and TRBJ1-5; D gene unclear. CDR3 length equals 15 residues. Per the germline V gene, CDR1 is LNHDA and CDR2 is SQIVND (reference sequence). Trimming stripped 2 bases from V and 7 bases from J, with 15 bases between. CDR3 sequence reads: CASSITLIGRQPQHF. The CDR3 DNA is TGTGCCAGTAGTATAACCTTAATTGGGAGACAGCCCCAGCATTTT.

The genes are TRBV15 and TRBJ2-3; possible D gene TRBD2, 6 bases. Germline V CDR1 and CDR2: LNHNV, YYDKDF (reference sequence). V was clipped by 6 bases and J by 0 bases, with 13 bases between them. This CDR3 comprises 15 residues. The CDR3 reads CATRLAVASTDTQYF. As DNA, the CDR3 is TGTGCCACCAGATTAGCGGTAGCTAGCACAGATACGCAGTATTTT.

The V call is TRBV2, the J call TRBJ2-5, with a weak D call TRBD2 (6 bases). The CDR3 has 15 amino acids. Trimming took 0 bases from V and 7 from J, leaving 15 bases between them. CDR1 and CDR2 from the germline V gene are SNHLY and FYNNEI. CDR3 DNA: TGTGCCAGCAGTGAAGCCCTAGGGGAAGCGGGGACCCAGTACTTC. Translation: CASSEALGEAGTQYF.

This clone was found once. The J gene is TRBJ2-1, the V gene TRBV5-4, with 12 bases matching TRBD2. Germline CDR1 and CDR2: SGHNT and YYREEE (reference sequence). CDR3 size: 16 residues. The ends lost 3 bases at V and 8 bases at J; junction bases unmatched: 9. The CDR3 DNA sequence: TGTGCCAGCAGCTCCCCGGGGGGACTAGCGGGCGATGAGCAGTTCTTC. It is translated as CASSSPGGLAGDEQFF.

V usage is TRBV28 and J usage is TRBJ1-5; D is perhaps TRBD1 (6 bases). V shed 6 bases and J shed 7 bases, with 19 bases lying between them. CDR1 MDHEN and CDR2 SYDVKM come from the germline V gene. The CDR3 extends over 15 amino acids. The CDR3 reads CASRSGTRDYQPQHF. The CDR3 DNA reads TGTGCCAGCAGGTCTGGGACACGGGATTACCAGCCCCAGCATTTT. Supplemented by reference TRBV28 and TRBJ1-5, the full variable domain reads DVKVTQSSRYLVKRTGEKVFLECVQDMDHENMFWYRQDPGLGLRLIYFSYDVKMKEKGDIPEGYSVSREKKERFSLILESASTNQTSMYLCASRSGTRDYQPQHFGDGTRLSIL.

This chain links TRBV5-1 with TRBJ2-3; 8 positions match TRBD2. The CDR3 is 15 amino acids. The V gene's germline CDR1 is SGHRS and CDR2 YFSETQ. The V segment lost 0 bases and the J segment 5 bases; nucleotides outside the gene matches: 5. This CDR3 is CASSLAGGAGDTQYF. For the CDR3, the DNA is TGCGCCAGCAGCTTGGCGGGGGGGGCGGGAGATACGCAGTATTTT.

The chain couples TRBV2 to TRBJ2-7; D unresolved. Trimming shortened V by 6 bases and J by 0 bases, and 9 bases separated the two germline ends. The CDR3 is made up of 13 amino acids. In germline, CDR1 is SNHLY, CDR2 FYNNEI. The CDR3 DNA reads as TGTGCCAGCAGCCCCGACATCTCCTACGAGCAGTACTTC. As protein: CASSPDISYEQYF.

This sequence joins TRBV12-1 and TRBJ2-3; no check of the table's D call, TRBD2, against the DNA was made. TRBV12-1 is a known pseudogene. The CDR3 totals 18 residues. The CDR3 sequence: CASSPGLAGVTSTDTQYF. For the CDR3, the DNA is TGTGCCAGCAGCCCTGGACTAGCGGGAGTTACTAGCACAGATACGCAGTATTTT.

The chain couples TRBV28 to TRBJ2-7; D ambiguous. V lost 5 bases to trimming and J lost 7 bases, with 21 bases between them. CDR3 length equals 15 residues. Germline loops: CDR1 MDHEN, CDR2 SYDVKM. CDR3 loop: CASSLRILKRNEQYF. In DNA form, the CDR3 reads TGTGCCAGCAGTCTACGAATTCTCAAGCGCAATGAGCAGTACTTC.

The rearrangement joins TRBV6-6 to TRBJ1-4; a possible D gene is TRBD1 (5 bases). CDR1 and CDR2 (germline): MNHNY, SVGAGI (reference sequence). The CDR3 runs 15 residues. Trimming left V 4 bases short and J 2 bases short, with 11 bases between. CDR3 in amino acids: CASSSDRGTNEKLFF. In DNA, the CDR3 is TGTGCCAGCAGTTCGGACCGGGGGACTAATGAAAAACTGTTTTTT.

As to this clone: A junction boundary mismatches the germline segment, possibly from a read error. The CDR3 loop is CAGRKGATPEAFF. The CDR3 DNA is TGTGCCGGGAGGAAGGGGGCCACCCCTGAAGCTTTCTTT. The rearrangement uses TRBV30 and TRBJ1-1, with TRBD1 matching over 7 bases. There are 13 residues in the CDR3. Germline V gene data show CDR1 as GTSNPN and CDR2 as SVGIG (reference sequence).

This clone has just a few counts. The V call is TRBV27, the J call TRBJ2-7, with 7 bases that match TRBD1. V was clipped by 8 bases and J by 3 bases; unmatched bases: 7. CDR1 MNHEY and CDR2 SMNVEV come from the germline V gene (reference sequence). This CDR3 is built from 13 residues. The CDR3: CASSDRQGYEQYF. The CDR3 nucleotides are TGTGCCAGCTCGGACAGACAGGGCTACGAGCAGTACTTC.

This clone was counted many times. The rearrangement uses TRBV2 and TRBJ2-2, with TRBD2 identical over 11 bases. Germline loops: CDR1 SNHLY, CDR2 FYNNEI. J gave up 6 bases and V 5 bases, and 5 bases lay outside the gene matches. The CDR3 covers 15 residues. CDR3 loop: CASSLAGGPSGELFF. The CDR3 DNA reads TGTGCCAGCAGTTTAGCGGGGGGGCCTTCCGGGGAGCTGTTTTTT.

The rearrangement uses TRBV7-2 and TRBJ2-2, with 8 positions matching TRBD2. This CDR3 is 15 amino acids long. V lost 2 bases and J lost 1; bases outside the gene matches: 0. Germline CDR1 is SGHTA and CDR2 is FQGNSA. This CDR3 is CASSLSGRNTGELFF. DNA for the CDR3: TGTGCCAGCAGCTTAAGCGGGAGGAACACCGGGGAGCTGTTTTTT.

The CDR3 bases are TGTGCCAGCAGCTCGAGGACAGGGGGCGGTGTCTGGGCCAACGTCCTGACTTTC. Translation: CASSSRTGGGVWANVLTF. V gene TRBV7-8 combines with J gene TRBJ2-6; TRBD1 agrees at 11 bases. The CDR3 contains 18 residues. Germline CDR1 is SGHVS and CDR2 is FQNEAQ. Trimming at V came to 4 bases and at J to 5 bases, leaving 10 bases not matched to a gene.

This clone was seen more than once but under ten times. V gene TRBV20-1 combines with J gene TRBJ2-7; no clear D. The germline CDR1 and CDR2 sequences are DFQATT and SNEGSKA (reference sequence). This CDR3 has 10 residues. The ends were cut back, 4 bases at V and 3 bases at J, with 4 bases in the middle. Here the CDR3 DNA reads TGCAGTGCTACTTACTACGAGCAGTACTTC. Its protein is CSATYYEQYF.

V is TRBV27 and J is TRBJ2-1; 10 bases align to TRBD1. Looked up from germline, CDR1 is MNHEY and CDR2 is SMNVEV (reference sequence). V lost 1 base, J lost 5 bases, and 5 bases stayed unmatched. CDR3 length equals 16 residues. DNA for the CDR3: TGTGCCAGCAGTTTATTTCCCGACAGGGGGCACAATGAGCAGTTCTTC. This sequence encodes CASSLFPDRGHNEQFF.

The V and J genes are TRBV9 and TRBJ2-7; weak D call: TRBD1 (8 bases). This CDR3 comprises 15 residues. CDR1 and CDR2 (germline): SGDLS, YYNGEE. The V and J ends lost 3 bases and 5 bases respectively, with 18 bases between them. The CDR3 here is CASSEGQAGVDEQYF. The DNA for the CDR3 is TGTGCCAGCAGCGAGGGACAGGCGGGGGTGGACGAGCAGTACTTC.

Worth noting for this clone: Other DNA sequences from this sample encode an identical CDR3 as well. The V gene is TRBV5-1, the J gene TRBJ2-1; 13 bases line up with TRBD2. The CDR3 totals 15 residues. From germline, CDR1 is SGHRS and CDR2 YFSETQ. V dropped 2 bases and J dropped 7; count of bases not matched to a gene: 3. The CDR3 sequence is CASSFGLAGVNEQFF. CDR3 coding DNA: TGCGCCAGCAGCTTTGGACTAGCGGGAGTAAATGAGCAGTTCTTC. The full variable domain, in which reference TRBV5-1 and TRBJ2-1 provide the parts outside the CDR3, is KAGVTQTPRYLIKTRGQQVTLSCSPISGHRSVSWYQQTPGQGLQFLFEYFSETQRNKGNFPGRFSGRQFSNSRSEMNVSTLELGDSALYLCASSFGLAGVNEQFFGPGTRLTVL.

V and J are TRBV27 and TRBJ1-2; 7 nucleotides match TRBD1. V shed 6 bases and J 2 bases; nucleotides not matched to a gene: 15. The CDR3 spans 17 residues. Germline V lookup: CDR1 MNHEY, CDR2 SMNVEV (reference sequence). The CDR3 DNA follows: TGTGCCAGCAGCCCGCTCATGGACAGGTTCCTGAACTATGGCTACACCTTC. Protein sequence: CASSPLMDRFLNYGYTF.

The chain recombines TRBV5-6 with TRBJ2-2; possible D gene TRBD1, 6 bases. V was shortened by 4 bases and J by 4 bases, with 11 bases between the two germline ends. Germline assignment: CDR1 SGHDT and CDR2 YYEEEE. The CDR3 is made up of 14 amino acids. The CDR3 region has the DNA TGTGCCAGCAGCCGTGGACAGTTCACCGGGGAGCTGTTTTTT. It is translated as CASSRGQFTGELFF. Variable domain in full (rest from reference TRBV5-6 and TRBJ2-2): DAGVTQSPTHLIKTRGQQVTLRCSPKSGHDTVSWYQQALGQGPQFIFQYYEEEERQRGNFPDRFSGHQFPNYSSELNVNALLLGDSALYLCASSRGQFTGELFFGEGSRLTVL.

Notes on this clone: Other DNA sequences within the sample encode an identical CDR3. The gene calls are TRBV19 and TRBJ2-3; possible D gene TRBD1, 5 bases. Germline V gene data show CDR1 as LNHDA and CDR2 as SQIVND (reference sequence). The V and J ends lost 6 bases and 6 bases respectively, with 10 bases between them. The CDR3 consists of 12 residues. Here the CDR3 DNA reads TGTGCCAGTAGCCCAGGGTCCGATACGCAGTATTTT. Its translation is CASSPGSDTQYF.

The chain couples TRBV30 to TRBJ1-4; the D gene is possibly TRBD1 (5 bases). This CDR3 contains 13 residues. Germline V CDR1 and CDR2: GTSNPN, SVGIG (reference sequence). Trimming pared 0 bases from V and 4 bases from J, leaving 6 bases between. The CDR3 DNA reads as TGTGCCTGGAGTGTACAGGATAATGAAAAACTGTTTTTT. This sequence encodes CAWSVQDNEKLFF.